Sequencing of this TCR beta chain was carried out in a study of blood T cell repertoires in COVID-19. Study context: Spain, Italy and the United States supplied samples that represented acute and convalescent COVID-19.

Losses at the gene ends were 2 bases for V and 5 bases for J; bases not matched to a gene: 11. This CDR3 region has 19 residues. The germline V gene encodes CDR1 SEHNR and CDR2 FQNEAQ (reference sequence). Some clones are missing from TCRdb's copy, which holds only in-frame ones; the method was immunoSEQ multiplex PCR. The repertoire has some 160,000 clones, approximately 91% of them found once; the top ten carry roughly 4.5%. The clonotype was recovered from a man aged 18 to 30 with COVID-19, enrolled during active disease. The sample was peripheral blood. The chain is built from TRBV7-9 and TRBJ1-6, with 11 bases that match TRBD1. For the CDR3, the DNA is TGTGCCAGCAGCTTAATTAACTACCGGGACAGGGGGAATAATTCACCCCTCCACTTT. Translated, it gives CASSLINYRDRGNNSPLHF.